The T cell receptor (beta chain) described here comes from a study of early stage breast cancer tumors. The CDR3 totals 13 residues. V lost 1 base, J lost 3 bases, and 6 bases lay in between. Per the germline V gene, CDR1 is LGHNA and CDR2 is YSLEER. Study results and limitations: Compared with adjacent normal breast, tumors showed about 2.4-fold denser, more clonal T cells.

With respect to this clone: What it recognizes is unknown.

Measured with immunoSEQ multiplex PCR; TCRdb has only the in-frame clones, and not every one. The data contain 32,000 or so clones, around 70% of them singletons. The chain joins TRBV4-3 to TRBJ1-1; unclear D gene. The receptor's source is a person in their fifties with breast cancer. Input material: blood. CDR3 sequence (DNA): TGCGCCAGCAGCCAAGTAATGTACACTGAAGCTTTCTTT. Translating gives CASSQVMYTEAFF.